The source of this T cell receptor beta chain is a study of T and B cells in COVID-19 patients. This CDR3 has 14 residues. Germline V gene data show CDR1 as MNHEY and CDR2 as SMNVEV (reference sequence). V dropped 6 bases and J dropped 1; count of bases not matched to a gene: 1. BIOMED2 TRB-A/B primer pools were used in multiplex TRB PCR. A single record per CDR3 protein comes from TCRdb applying MiXCR to the multiplex PCR reads. Seen here are roughly 5,800 distinct CDR3 sequences, more than 25% observed once, and the top ten hold about 20%. TRB was amplified from approximately 250-480 ng of blood genomic DNA. A remark on this clonotype: Its antigen is undetermined.

Findings of the study overall: CD4+, regulatory T cell, CD8+ and sorted SARS-CoV-2-responsive or tetramer+ T cells were not yet sequenced.

The rearrangement joins TRBV27 to TRBJ2-3; 10 bases match TRBD2. Sequencing was carried out using blood. The sequence came from a human donor with active COVID-19. The CDR3 DNA reads TGTGCCAGCAGCGGGACTAGCGGCACAGATACGCAGTATTTT. Its translation: CASSGTSGTDTQYF.